Listed here are 25 T cell receptor beta chains from one sample, sequenced in a study of blood T cell repertoires in COVID-19. Profiled with immunoSEQ multiplex PCR; TCRdb holds only in-frame clones, not every one. The data show a few hundred thousand clones, with about 83% seen just once and about 1.5% held by the top ten. Sequencing input: peripheral blood. These TCRs come from a woman aged 40 to 50 who had recovered from COVID-19.

V and J are TRBV7-3 and TRBJ2-1, with D tentatively TRBD1 (5 bases). The CDR3 runs 15 residues. V lost 0 bases and J lost 7, with 13 bases in between. In germline, CDR1 is SGHTA, CDR2 FQGTGA. The CDR3 loop reads CASSLTGVSANEQFF. CDR3 in DNA: TGTGCCAGCAGCTTAACAGGGGTATCGGCAAATGAGCAGTTCTTC.

The chain carries TRBV30 and TRBJ2-1; D is uncertain. CDR1 and CDR2 from the germline V gene are GTSNPN and SVGIG (reference sequence). The germline V and J ends were trimmed by 5 bases and 4 bases, with 6 bases remaining between them. This CDR3 has 11 residues. The CDR3, as DNA: TGTGCCTGGGAGAGGTACAATGAGCAGTTCTTC. It yields the protein CAWERYNEQFF.

The genes are TRBV28 and TRBJ1-1; 9 bases match TRBD1. CDR3 length: 16 residues. Germline trimming cut 7 bases from V and 1 base from J; bases unmatched to any gene: 10. CDR1 and CDR2 (germline): MDHEN, SYDVKM. Written as DNA, the CDR3 is TGTGCCAGCACCCCTTTTGGGACAGGGAAGAACACTGAAGCTTTCTTT. It codes for CASTPFGTGKNTEAFF.

In this sample, this clone turned up a few times. The gene calls are TRBV6-6 and TRBJ2-1; TRBD2 agrees at 9 bases. Germline V gives CDR1 MNHNY, CDR2 SVGAGI (reference sequence). There are 16 residues in the CDR3. V lost 6 bases to trimming and J lost 5 bases; unmatched junction nucleotides: 11. The DNA for the CDR3 is TGTGCCAGCAGCCGACGGAGTAGCGGGGGTCACAATGAGCAGTTCTTC. Translation gives CASSRRSSGGHNEQFF.

At least ten counts were recorded for this clone. This chain joins TRBV7-6 and TRBJ1-1; D ambiguous. Germline V lookup: CDR1 SGHVS, CDR2 FNYEAQ. The V end lost 3 bases, the J end lost 0 bases, and 11 bases lay between the germline ends. This CDR3 has 15 residues. For the CDR3, the DNA is TGTGCCAGCAGCTTTTCCGGAGGCATGAACACTGAAGCTTTCTTT. This encodes CASSFSGGMNTEAFF.

The chain is built from TRBV24-1 and TRBJ2-1, with 10 nucleotides matching TRBD1. The germline V gene encodes CDR1 KGHDR and CDR2 SFDVKD. J gave up 5 bases and V 4 bases, and 7 bases lay outside the gene matches. This CDR3 comprises 16 residues. CDR3 bases: TGTGCCACCAGTGACGCCGGGACAGGGGAACACAATGAGCAGTTCTTC. Translated, it gives CATSDAGTGEHNEQFF.

The rearrangement links TRBV5-6 to TRBJ2-3; D ambiguous. The germline V gene has CDR1 SGHDT and CDR2 YYEEEE. Trimming took 1 base from V and 2 from J, leaving 5 bases between them. CDR3 length: 13 amino acids. The CDR3 loop reads CASSLSITDTQYF. Here the CDR3 DNA reads TGTGCCAGCAGCTTGTCTATCACAGATACGCAGTATTTT.

V gene TRBV24-1 combines with J gene TRBJ2-2, with D perhaps matching TRBD1 (6 bases). The CDR3 is made up of 15 amino acids. Germline CDR1 KGHDR, CDR2 SFDVKD. With 9 bases removed from V and 5 bases from J, the gap between germline ends came to 18 bases. This CDR3 is CATQGEGGRTGELFF. The CDR3 DNA reads as TGTGCCACCCAAGGGGAAGGGGGAAGGACCGGGGAGCTGTTTTTT.

This chain joins TRBV6-2 or TRBV6-3 and TRBJ1-6; the match to TRBD1 covers 7 bases. V dropped 8 bases and J dropped 7; count of bases not matched to a gene: 5. The CDR3 sequence is 13 residues long. The V gene's germline CDR1 is MNHEY and CDR2 SVGEGT. DNA for the CDR3: TGTGCCAGCGGCCGGGACAGCAATTCACCCCTCCACTTT. Protein product: CASGRDSNSPLHF.

The gene calls are TRBV10-3 and TRBJ2-3; tentative D call: TRBD2 (7 bases). The CDR3 extends over 16 amino acids. V lost 0 bases and J lost 6, with 16 bases in between. Per the germline V gene, CDR1 is ENHRY and CDR2 is SYGVKD. The DNA for the CDR3 is TGTGCCATCAGTGAGTCGCTGGGGGGGCAGGATGATACGCAGTATTTT. Translated, it gives CAISESLGGQDDTQYF.

The chain combines TRBV4-2 with TRBJ1-5, with no clear D. V was trimmed by 0 bases and J by 6 bases, leaving 9 bases between them. This CDR3 is built from 14 residues. Germline CDR1 and CDR2: LGHNA and YNFKEQ. The CDR3 sequence is CASSQDWGAQPQHF. CDR3 bases: TGTGCCAGCAGCCAAGACTGGGGAGCTCAGCCCCAGCATTTT.

V gene TRBV30 combines with J gene TRBJ2-7, with D possibly TRBD1 on 6 matching bases. The germline V and J ends were trimmed by 0 bases and 6 bases, with 15 bases remaining between them. Germline CDR1 and CDR2: GTSNPN and SVGIG (reference sequence). The CDR3 contains 14 residues. CDR3 sequence reads: CAWSVNFWDTEQYF. The CDR3 bases are TGTGCCTGGAGTGTTAATTTTTGGGACACCGAGCAGTACTTC.

The V and J genes are TRBV10-3 and TRBJ1-1; 7 bases are a match to TRBD1. This CDR3 is 12 amino acids long. In germline, CDR1 is ENHRY, CDR2 SYGVKD. V was clipped by 3 bases and J by 9 bases; unmatched bases: 4. The CDR3 nucleotides are TGTGCCATCAGTGAATCACAGGGGCAAGCTTTCTTT. Its translation: CAISESQGQAFF.

The V gene is TRBV5-8, the J gene TRBJ2-3, with 7 nucleotides matching TRBD2. This CDR3 contains 17 residues. Germline trimming cut 1 base from V and 3 bases from J; bases unmatched to any gene: 11. Germline-derived CDR1 and CDR2 are SGHTS and YDEGEE. The CDR3 region has the DNA TGTGCCAGCAGCTTGAGGGGCCCCCTCGGGGGGACAGATACGCAGTATTTT. The encoded protein is CASSLRGPLGGTDTQYF.

This clone is a singleton in its sample. The V call is TRBV11-2, the J call TRBJ2-1, with a tentative D call TRBD1 (6 bases). Trimming removed 0 bases at V and 8 bases at J, with 17 bases between. The germline gives CDR1 SGHAT, CDR2 FQNNGV. This CDR3 is built from 16 residues. The CDR3 nucleotides read TGTGCCAGCAGCTTAGAAATTGGCAGGGGATGGCATGAGCAGTTCTTC. Its translation: CASSLEIGRGWHEQFF.

The chain is built from TRBV7-9 and TRBJ1-1; D is possibly TRBD1 (5 bases). The V gene lost 1 base and the J gene lost 3 bases, with 21 bases spanning the gap. The CDR3 runs to 18 residues. Per the germline V gene, CDR1 is SEHNR and CDR2 is FQNEAQ (reference sequence). Here the CDR3 reads CASSLGRGPISMDTEAFF. CDR3 nucleotides: TGTGCCAGCAGCTTAGGAAGGGGTCCTATATCTATGGACACTGAAGCTTTCTTT.

This clone showed up just a few times. V is TRBV20-1 and J is TRBJ2-1, with TRBD1 matching over 7 bases. The CDR3 consists of 12 residues. Looked up from germline, CDR1 is DFQATT and CDR2 is SNEGSKA (reference sequence). Trimming removed 3 bases from V and 15 bases from J; junction bases left unmatched: 11. CDR3 in amino acids: CSASLRDDRVFF. CDR3 in DNA: TGCAGTGCTAGTCTTCGCGATGACAGGGTGTTCTTC.

This sequence joins TRBV19 and TRBJ2-2, with 9 bases matching TRBD2. V lost 6 bases, J lost 8 bases, and 13 bases stayed unmatched. From germline, CDR1 is LNHDA and CDR2 SQIVND (reference sequence). CDR3 size: 16 residues. In DNA, the CDR3 is TGTGCCAGTAGCCCTCGAAGCGGGGGGCTCGGTGGGGAGCTGTTTTTT. It translates to CASSPRSGGLGGELFF.

V is TRBV27 and J is TRBJ2-7, with TRBD1 matching over 7 bases. CDR1 and CDR2 from the germline V gene are MNHEY and SMNVEV (reference sequence). The ends lost 8 bases at V and 2 bases at J; junction bases unmatched: 15. The CDR3 covers 16 residues. The CDR3 loop is CASCFTATGAPYEQYF. For the CDR3, the DNA is TGTGCCAGCTGCTTTACTGCTACAGGGGCCCCCTACGAGCAGTACTTC.

The chain has TRBV5-1 and TRBJ1-4; a weak D match, TRBD1 (6 bases). The CDR3 is 16 amino acids. Looked up from germline, CDR1 is SGHRS and CDR2 is YFSETQ. Trimming took off 5 bases at V and 5 bases at J, with 19 bases between the two ends. In nucleotides, the CDR3 is TGCGCCAGCAGTCGTGGGGGCGCGGAATTCAATGAAAAACTGTTTTTT. Translated: CASSRGGAEFNEKLFF.

V is TRBV5-1 and J is TRBJ1-3; D gene unclear. V was trimmed by 1 base and J by 0 bases, leaving 11 bases between them. The CDR3 is 16 residues long. Germline V gene sequence: CDR1 SGHRS, CDR2 YFSETQ. DNA for the CDR3: TGCGCCAGCAGCTTGAATGGCGGCGCCTCTGGAAACACCATATATTTT. The encoded protein is CASSLNGGASGNTIYF.

The chain links TRBV7-9 to TRBJ2-1, with 7 bases matching TRBD1. CDR1 is SEHNR, CDR2 FQNEAQ, per germline (reference sequence). This CDR3 has 16 residues. Germline trimming cut 2 bases from V and 3 bases from J; bases unmatched to any gene: 7. The CDR3 nucleotides read TGTGCCAGCAGCTTACAGGGGGTGATCAACTACAATGAGCAGTTCTTC. It is translated as CASSLQGVINYNEQFF. Drawing the rest from reference TRBV7-9 and TRBJ2-1, the complete variable domain is DTGVSQNPRHKITKRGQNVTFRCDPISEHNRLYWYRQTLGQGPEFLTYFQNEAQLEKSRLLSDRFSAERPKGSFSTLEIQRTEQGDSAMYLCASSLQGVINYNEQFFGPGTRLTVL.

The chain recombines TRBV15 with TRBJ2-3, with TRBD2 matching over 8 bases. CDR3 length: 17 amino acids. The germline V gene has CDR1 LNHNV and CDR2 YYDKDF (reference sequence). The trim removed 5 bases at V and 1 base at J, leaving 11 bases unmatched. CDR3 coding DNA: TGTGCCACCAGCCCGAGTCGACTAGCGACCCGCACAGATACGCAGTATTTT. Translating it yields CATSPSRLATRTDTQYF.

V is TRBV28 and J is TRBJ2-1; D not resolved. The CDR3 spans 13 residues. Trimming cost V 5 bases and J 7 bases, with 12 bases left between them. Germline V gene sequence: CDR1 MDHEN, CDR2 SYDVKM. Here the CDR3 reads CASSLNRRNEQFF. CDR3 nucleotides: TGTGCCAGCAGTCTGAACAGACGAAATGAGCAGTTCTTC.

The chain is built from TRBV6-6 and TRBJ1-6; 9 nucleotides agree with TRBD1. This CDR3 is 15 amino acids long. Germline V gene sequence: CDR1 MNHNY, CDR2 SVGAGI (reference sequence). V shed 6 bases, J shed 17 bases, and the junction held 17 bases outside the gene matches. The CDR3 bases are TGTGCCAGCAGCCCGGGATTTGGGACAGGGAAGAGATTCCACTTT. It translates to CASSPGFGTGKRFHF.